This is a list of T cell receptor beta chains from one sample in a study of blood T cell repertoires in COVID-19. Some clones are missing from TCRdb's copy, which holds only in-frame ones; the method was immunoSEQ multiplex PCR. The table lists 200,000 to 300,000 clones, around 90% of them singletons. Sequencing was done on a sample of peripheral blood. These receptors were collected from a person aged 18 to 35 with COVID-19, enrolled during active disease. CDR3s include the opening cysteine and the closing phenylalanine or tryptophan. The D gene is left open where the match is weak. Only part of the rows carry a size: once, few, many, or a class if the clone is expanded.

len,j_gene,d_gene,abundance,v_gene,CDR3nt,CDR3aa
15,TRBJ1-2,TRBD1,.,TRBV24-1,TGTGCCACCAGTGATTCCGGGACAGGGGGCTTTGGCTACACCTTC,CATSDSGTGGFGYTF
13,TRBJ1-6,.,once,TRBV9,TGTGCCAGCAGCGTAGGGGGGGATTCACCCCTCCACTTT,CASSVGGDSPLHF
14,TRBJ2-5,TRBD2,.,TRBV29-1,TGCAGCGTCGGGACTAGCGGTGGTTCGGGGACCCAGTACTTC,CSVGTSGGSGTQYF
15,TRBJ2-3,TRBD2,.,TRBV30,TGTGCCTGGACTTTGCGGGAGGCCCTCGGGCATACGCAGTATTTT,CAWTLREALGHTQYF
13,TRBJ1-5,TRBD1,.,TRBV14,TGTGCCAGCAGTCCAAGGACAGGGGGTTCCCAGCATTTT,CASSPRTGGSQHF
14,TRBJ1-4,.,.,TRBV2,TGTGCCAGCAGTGAAGTCAGGGGAGGGGTAAAACTGTTTTTT,CASSEVRGGVKLFF
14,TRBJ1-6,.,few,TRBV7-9,TGTGCCAGCAGCCCCCCCTTTATTAATTCACCCCTCCACTTT,CASSPPFINSPLHF
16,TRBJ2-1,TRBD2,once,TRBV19,TGTGCCAGTAGTATAGCTACGGGAGGGTCCTACAATGAGCAGTTCTTC,CASSIATGGSYNEQFF
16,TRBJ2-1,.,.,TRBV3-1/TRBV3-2,TGTGCCAGCAGCCAACTAGCAGCAAGCTCCTACAATGAGCAGTTCTTC,CASSQLAASSYNEQFF
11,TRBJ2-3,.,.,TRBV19,TGTGCCAGCCTCAGCACAGATACGCAGTATTTT,CASLSTDTQYF
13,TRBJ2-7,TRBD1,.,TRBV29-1,TGCAGCGTTGAAACCACAGGGGGCAACGAGCAGTACTTC,CSVETTGGNEQYF
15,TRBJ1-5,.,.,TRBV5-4,TGTGCCAGCAGCATTGGGGGACTTAGCAATCAGCCCCAGCATTTT,CASSIGGLSNQPQHF
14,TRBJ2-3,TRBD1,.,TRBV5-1,TGCGCCAGCAGCCCGGACAGGAGCGCAGATACGCAGTATTTT,CASSPDRSADTQYF
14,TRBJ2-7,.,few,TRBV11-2,TGTGCCAGCAGCCAAGGCCGCGGCCTCTACGAGCAGTACTTC,CASSQGRGLYEQYF
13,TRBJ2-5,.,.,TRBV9,TGTGCCAGCAGCGTAAGGCAGGGAGAGACCCAGTACTTC,CASSVRQGETQYF
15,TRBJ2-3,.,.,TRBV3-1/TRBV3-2,TGTGCCAGCAGCCAAGGGGGCGGCAACACAGATACGCAGTATTTT,CASSQGGGNTDTQYF
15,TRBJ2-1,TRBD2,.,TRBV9,TGTGCCAGCAGCTCCGGGACTAGCGGCTACAATGAGCAGTTCTTC,CASSSGTSGYNEQFF
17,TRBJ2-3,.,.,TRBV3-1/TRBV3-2,TGTGCCAGCAGCCCCTCCTCCAGCGCCGCACCCACAGATACGCAGTATTTT,CASSPSSSAAPTDTQYF
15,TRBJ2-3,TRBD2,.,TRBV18,TGTGCCAGCTCACCGACTAGCGGGAGCACAGATACGCAGTATTTT,CASSPTSGSTDTQYF
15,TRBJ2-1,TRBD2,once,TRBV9,TGTGCCAGCAGCGTAGGGCTAGCGGGGAACAATGAGCAGTTCTTC,CASSVGLAGNNEQFF
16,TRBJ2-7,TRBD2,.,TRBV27,TGTGCCAGCAGCCCTCTAAGTAGCGGGAGACCCTACGAGCAGTACTTC,CASSPLSSGRPYEQYF
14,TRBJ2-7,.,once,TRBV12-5,TGTGCTAGTATGGGAGGGGGAAAGACCTACGAGCAGTACTTC,CASMGGGKTYEQYF
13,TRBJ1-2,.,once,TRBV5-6,TGTGCCAGCAGATGGACGGGGGACTATGGCTACACCTTC,CASRWTGDYGYTF
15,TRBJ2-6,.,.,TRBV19,TGTGCCAGTCAACCGTACTCACCTGGGGCCAACGTCCTGACTTTC,CASQPYSPGANVLTF
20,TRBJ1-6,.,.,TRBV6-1,TGTGCCAGCAGTGAAGTTTTGTGGAGTCCCTCTAGGGGCGATAATTCACCCCTCCACTTT,CASSEVLWSPSRGDNSPLHF
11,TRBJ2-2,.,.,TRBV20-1,TGCAGTGCTACAGGGGCCGGGGAGCTGTTTTTT,CSATGAGELFF
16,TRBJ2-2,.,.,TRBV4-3,TGCGCCAGCAGCCAAGATAGCCCAGCGAACACCGGGGAGCTGTTTTTT,CASSQDSPANTGELFF
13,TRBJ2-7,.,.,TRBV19,TGTGCCAGTAGTACCGGACTGCCCTACGAGCAGTACTTC,CASSTGLPYEQYF
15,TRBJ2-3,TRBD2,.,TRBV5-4,TGTGCCAGCAGTCCGGGACTAGCGGGATCAGATACGCAGTATTTT,CASSPGLAGSDTQYF
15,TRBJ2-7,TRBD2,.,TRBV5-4,TGTGCCAGCAGCTTCGGGGGGTTCCCATCCTACGAGCAGTACTTC,CASSFGGFPSYEQYF
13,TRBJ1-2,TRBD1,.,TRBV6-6,TGTGCCAGCAGGATTACAGGGGGTGATGGCTACACCTTC,CASRITGGDGYTF
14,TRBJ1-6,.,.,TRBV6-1,TGTGCCAGCAGTGATTGGGGGCACAATTCACCCCTCCACTTT,CASSDWGHNSPLHF
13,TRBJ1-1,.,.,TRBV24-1,TGTGCCACCAGTGGGCCAGGGAACACTGAAGCTTTCTTT,CATSGPGNTEAFF
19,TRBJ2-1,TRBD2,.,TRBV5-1,TGCGCCAGCAGCTTGGGGGGCGGAACTAGCGGGATATCCTACAATGAGCAGTTCTTC,CASSLGGGTSGISYNEQFF
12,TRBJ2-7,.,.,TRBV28,TGTGCCAGCAGTTTAATCCAGAACGAGCAGTACTTC,CASSLIQNEQYF
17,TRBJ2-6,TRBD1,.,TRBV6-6,TGTGCCAGCAGTCGAGGACAGGGGGCTTCTGGGGCCAACGTCCTGACTTTC,CASSRGQGASGANVLTF
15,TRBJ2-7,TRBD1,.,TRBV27,TGTGCCAGCAGTTTCCAGGGGGCCGGGGCCTACGAGCAGTACTTC,CASSFQGAGAYEQYF
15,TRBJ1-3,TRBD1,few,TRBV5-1,TGCGCCAGCAGCTTGGATCCGGGACAGGGAAACACCATATATTTT,CASSLDPGQGNTIYF
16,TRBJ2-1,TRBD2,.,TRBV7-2,TGTGCCAGCAGCCCGCGACTAGCGGACTCCTACAATGAGCAGTTCTTC,CASSPRLADSYNEQFF
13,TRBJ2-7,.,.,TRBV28,TGTGCCAGCAGTTTCCGACAGCTTTACGAGCAGTACTTC,CASSFRQLYEQYF
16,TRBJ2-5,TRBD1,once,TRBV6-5,TGTGCCAGCAGTTACTCGGGGCAGGGGGCTTCGGAGACCCAGTACTTC,CASSYSGQGASETQYF
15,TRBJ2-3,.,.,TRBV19,TGTGCCAGTAGTATAGGGGCAGGGAATATAGATACGCAGTATTTT,CASSIGAGNIDTQYF